Below are 5 T cell receptor beta chains sequenced from a single sample in a study of blood T cell repertoires in COVID-19. Measured with immunoSEQ multiplex PCR; TCRdb has only the in-frame clones, and not every one. The sample shows roughly 250,000 clones, 85% to 90% of them seen only once. The sequenced material came from peripheral blood. Source of these receptors: a woman in her thirties or forties with acute or convalescent COVID-19.

The chain carries TRBV5-1 and TRBJ1-1; TRBD1 agrees at 9 bases. The CDR3 totals 15 residues. Unmatched junction bases numbered 5, after V lost 4 bases and J lost 1 base. The germline V gene has CDR1 SGHRS and CDR2 YFSETQ. The CDR3 protein is CASSLTGGENTEAFF. CDR3 coding DNA: TGCGCCAGCAGCCTAACAGGGGGCGAGAACACTGAAGCTTTCTTT.

This chain connects TRBV5-4 to TRBJ1-1; 11 bases line up with TRBD1. Germline V gene sequence: CDR1 SGHNT, CDR2 YYREEE (reference sequence). The CDR3 loop spans 14 amino acids. Trimming cost V 5 bases and J 5 bases; bases outside gene matches: 5. The CDR3, as DNA: TGTGCCAGCAGAGGACAGGGGGCTCGGACTGAAGCTTTCTTT. This codes for CASRGQGARTEAFF.

This rearrangement joins TRBV7-2 to TRBJ1-3; no reliable D call. With 1 base removed from V and 2 bases from J, the gap between germline ends came to 6 bases. CDR3 length: 14 residues. From germline, CDR1 is SGHTA and CDR2 FQGNSA. The CDR3 sequence is CASSLGGPGNTIYF. CDR3 nucleotides: TGTGCCAGCAGCTTAGGAGGGCCTGGAAACACCATATATTTT.

The rearrangement joins TRBV5-4 to TRBJ2-3; TRBD2 matches at 10 bases. Germline V gene data show CDR1 as SGHNT and CDR2 as YYREEE (reference sequence). The V gene end was trimmed by 4 bases and the J gene end by 3 bases; junction bases not matched to a gene: 14. The CDR3 consists of 18 residues. The CDR3 sequence: CASSNRRVAGGATDTQYF. CDR3 nucleotides: TGTGCCAGCAGCAACCGGCGAGTAGCGGGGGGTGCAACAGATACGCAGTATTTT.

This chain links TRBV27 with TRBJ2-7, with D possibly being TRBD2 (6 bases). V was clipped by 4 bases and J by 10 bases, with 11 bases between them. Germline CDR1 reads MNHEY; CDR2 reads SMNVEV (reference sequence). The CDR3 covers 11 residues. The DNA for the CDR3 is TGTGCCAGCAGTTCGGGACTTCGTCAGTACGTC. Translating gives CASSSGLRQYV.